Listed below are T cell receptor beta chains from one sample, sequenced in a study of identical twins. One entry per CDR3 protein, called by TCRdb with MiXCR from the 5' RACE reads. The sample includes about 530,000 distinct CDR3 sequences, more than 20% of them seen just once. The sample also formed part of further work on yellow fever vaccine responses in identical twins.

Sample: CD4+ T cells sorted from blood. The receptors stem from a woman younger than 30 in good health. Each CDR3 is given with its conserved first and last residue. D genes are given only for firm matches. A clone size is listed for some rows: how often the clone was seen (once, few, many), or a class if it is expanded.

J,D,length,size,V,CDR3,DNA
TRBJ2-2,TRBD2,15,few,TRBV24-1,CATSELAGNTGELFF,TGTGCCACCAGTGAGCTAGCGGGAAATACCGGGGAGCTGTTTTTT
TRBJ2-2,NA,13,few,TRBV12-3/TRBV12-4,CASNISPTGELFF,TGTGCCAGCAACATCAGTCCCACCGGGGAGCTGTTTTTT
TRBJ1-6,NA,12,NA,TRBV7-9,CASSFWDSPLHF,TGTGCCAGCAGCTTTTGGGATTCACCCCTCCACTTT
TRBJ2-1,TRBD2,18,NA,TRBV11-1,CASSFIAGEIGVDNEQFF,TGTGCCAGCAGCTTTATAGCGGGAGAAATTGGTGTAGACAATGAGCAGTTCTTC
TRBJ2-1,TRBD2,16,NA,TRBV20-1,CSARDPAGGSYNEQFF,TGCAGTGCTAGGGACCCAGCGGGAGGATCCTACAATGAGCAGTTCTTC
TRBJ2-1,TRBD2,15,many,TRBV11-2,CASSPGLATYNEQFF,TGTGCCAGCAGCCCGGGACTAGCGACATACAATGAGCAGTTCTTC
TRBJ2-2,NA,16,NA,TRBV19,CASQITPGYNTGELFF,TGTGCCAGTCAAATAACTCCAGGTTACAACACCGGGGAGCTGTTTTTT
TRBJ2-1,TRBD2,13,few,TRBV10-3,CAKASGRNNEQFF,TGTGCCAAAGCTAGCGGGAGGAACAATGAGCAGTTCTTC
TRBJ2-1,TRBD2,15,NA,TRBV12-3/TRBV12-4,CASSLLTSGIDEQFF,TGTGCCAGCAGTTTGCTAACTAGCGGTATCGATGAGCAGTTCTTC
TRBJ2-3,NA,17,once,TRBV15,CATSRDQGTGPTDTQYF,TGTGCCACCAGCAGAGATCAAGGAACAGGGCCGACAGATACGCAGTATTTT
TRBJ2-4,NA,13,NA,TRBV7-6,CASSREYGNIQYF,TGTGCCAGCAGCCGAGAGTACGGTAACATTCAGTACTTC
TRBJ2-1,TRBD2,16,NA,TRBV9,CASSVVALAKGNEQFF,TGTGCCAGCAGCGTAGTCGCACTAGCGAAGGGTAATGAGCAGTTCTTC
TRBJ2-1,TRBD1,14,few,TRBV24-1,CATSDFQGADEQFF,TGTGCCACCAGTGATTTCCAGGGGGCGGATGAGCAGTTCTTC
TRBJ2-3,NA,15,NA,TRBV3-1,CASSQDQVTTGTQYF,TGTGCCAGCAGCCAAGATCAGGTCACTACGGGTACGCAGTATTTT
TRBJ2-7,NA,13,few,TRBV11-3,CASSSPRSYEQYF,TGTGCCAGCAGCTCCCCCCGCTCCTACGAGCAGTACTTC